These T cell receptor beta chains were read from a single sample in a study of T cell responses to AZD1222 COVID-19 vaccine. This table comes from immunoSEQ multiplex PCR, and its TCRdb copy is limited to in-frame clones, with some not included. The table has 120,000 or so clones, approximately 90% seen once. The sequencing here drew on peripheral blood, taken 28 days after the second dose of the MenACWY control vaccine. The receptors stem from an adult who received the MenACWY meningococcal vaccine as a control. Each CDR3 is given with its conserved first and last residue. A D gene is named only where the DNA matches it firmly. The size field is filled for only some rows; it gives once, few, many or a size class.

>TRBD2|.|TRBJ2-5|19|TRBV28
TGTGCCAGCAGTTTGGGAAACCGGACTAGCGGGATGGTTCAAGAGACCCAGTACTTC
CASSLGNRTSGMVQETQYF
>.|.|TRBJ2-7|14|TRBV6-1
TGTGCCAGCAGTGAAAACGCCAGGTCCTACGAGCAGTACTTC
CASSENARSYEQYF
>.|once|TRBJ1-1|14|TRBV27
TGTGCCAGCAGTTTCCTTCGCGGGGGTGATGAAGCTTTCTTT
CASSFLRGGDEAFF
>TRBD2|.|TRBJ2-1|16|TRBV5-5
TGTGCCAGCAGCTCACTAGCGGGAAGGTTGAACAATGAGCAGTTCTTC
CASSSLAGRLNNEQFF
>TRBD1|few|TRBJ1-6|17|TRBV4-1
TGCGCCAGCAGCCAAGAGGCTGGGACAGCCCCTTATTCACCCCTCCACTTT
CASSQEAGTAPYSPLHF
>TRBD1|.|TRBJ1-5|18|TRBV5-6
TGTGCCAGCAGCAAAGGACAGGGTCAGGGATCGCGCAATCAGCCCCAGCATTTT
CASSKGQGQGSRNQPQHF
>TRBD1|.|TRBJ2-5|15|TRBV14
TGTGCCAGCAGCCAAGGGTCAGGGGGCTTTGAGACCCAGTACTTC
CASSQGSGGFETQYF
>TRBD2|.|TRBJ2-7|16|TRBV18
TGTGCCAGCTCACCACCTTTTAGCGGGGAAAGCTACGAGCAGTACTTC
CASSPPFSGESYEQYF
>.|.|TRBJ1-4|14|TRBV10-1
TGCGCCAGCATAGACAGGAGCGGTAATGAAAAACTGTTTTTT
CASIDRSGNEKLFF
>TRBD1|.|TRBJ1-3|14|TRBV6-6
TGTGCCAGCAGCCGGACAGGGGGCGGAAACACCATATATTTT
CASSRTGGGNTIYF
>TRBD1|.|TRBJ2-7|14|TRBV6-5
TGTGCCAGCACCACCGGGACAGGGGGCTACGAGCAGTACTTC
CASTTGTGGYEQYF
>TRBD2|.|TRBJ2-1|13|TRBV25-1
TGTGCCAGCAGTGAAGCGGGAGCCAATGAGCAGTTCTTC
CASSEAGANEQFF
>.|.|TRBJ1-6|14|TRBV19
TGTGCCAGTAGTATATGGGAGGCGAATTCACCCCTCCACTTT
CASSIWEANSPLHF
>TRBD1|.|TRBJ1-4|17|TRBV9
TGTGCCAGCAGCGTAGGACAGGGGGCGCGTTTTGATGAAAAACTGTTTTTT
CASSVGQGARFDEKLFF
>.|.|TRBJ2-6|16|TRBV19
TGTGCCAGTAATCGCGGCGGCAACTCTGGGGCCAACGTCCTGACTTTC
CASNRGGNSGANVLTF
>.|once|TRBJ2-3|16|TRBV4-3
TGCGCCAGCAGCCAAGATTTTTGGCAGAGCACAGATACGCAGTATTTT
CASSQDFWQSTDTQYF
>.|.|TRBJ2-7|13|TRBV12-3/TRBV12-4
TGTGCCAGCAAGAGTAGCGTAGCCTACGAGCAGTACTTC
CASKSSVAYEQYF
>TRBD1|.|TRBJ1-5|16|TRBV19
TGTGCCACCGCCATCCTGAGTAGGGGGCGCCGGCAGCCCCAGCATTTT
CATAILSRGRRQPQHF